This TCR beta chain was recovered during a study of T cell changes during pregnancy in multiple sclerosis. Measured with immunoSEQ multiplex PCR; TCRdb has only the in-frame clones, and not every one. Of about 77,000 clones in the sample, more than 85% are singletons; the top ten hold 2.5% to 3%. The germline V and J ends were trimmed by 0 bases and 5 bases, with 10 bases remaining between them. Germline V CDR1 and CDR2: GTSNPN, SVGIG (reference sequence). The CDR3 covers 13 residues. The sequence was obtained from a female donor in good health, enrolled as a control in a pregnancy study. This material consisted of peripheral blood, taken after pregnancy. The chain employs TRBV30 and TRBJ2-5; D possibly corresponds to TRBD2 (6 bases). CDR3 nucleotide sequence: TGTGCCTGGAGTGTCGGCGGGGAGGAGACCCAGTACTTC. The encoded protein is CAWSVGGEETQYF.